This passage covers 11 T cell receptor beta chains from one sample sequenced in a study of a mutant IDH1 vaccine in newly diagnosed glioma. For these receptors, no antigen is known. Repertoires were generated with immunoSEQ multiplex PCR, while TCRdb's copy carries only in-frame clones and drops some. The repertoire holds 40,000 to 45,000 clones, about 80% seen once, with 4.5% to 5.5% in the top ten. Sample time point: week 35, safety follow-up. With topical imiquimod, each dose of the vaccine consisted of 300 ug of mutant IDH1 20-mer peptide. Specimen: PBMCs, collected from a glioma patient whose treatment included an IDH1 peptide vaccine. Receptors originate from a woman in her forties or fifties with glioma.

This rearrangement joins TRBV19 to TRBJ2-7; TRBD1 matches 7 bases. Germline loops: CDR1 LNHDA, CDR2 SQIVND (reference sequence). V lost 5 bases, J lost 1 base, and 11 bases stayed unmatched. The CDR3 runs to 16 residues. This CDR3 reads CASSSHTGQPSYEQYF. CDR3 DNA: TGTGCCAGTAGTTCCCATACGGGACAGCCTTCCTACGAGCAGTACTTC.

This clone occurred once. The CDR3 DNA follows: TGCGCCAGCAGTGAGTCATCTTTCCAGGAAAAACTGTTTTTT. Its translation is CASSESSFQEKLFF. This chain joins TRBV10-1 and TRBJ1-4; D is ambiguous. This CDR3 region has 14 residues. Looked up from germline, CDR1 is WNHNN and CDR2 is SYGVQD (reference sequence). Trimming pared 0 bases from V and 8 bases from J, leaving 10 bases between.

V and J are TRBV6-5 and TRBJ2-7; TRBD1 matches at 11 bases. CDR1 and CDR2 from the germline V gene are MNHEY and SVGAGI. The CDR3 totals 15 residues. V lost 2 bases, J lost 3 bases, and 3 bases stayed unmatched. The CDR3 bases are TGTGCCAGCAGTTACCGGGGACAGGGGGTCTACGAGCAGTACTTC. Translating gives CASSYRGQGVYEQYF.

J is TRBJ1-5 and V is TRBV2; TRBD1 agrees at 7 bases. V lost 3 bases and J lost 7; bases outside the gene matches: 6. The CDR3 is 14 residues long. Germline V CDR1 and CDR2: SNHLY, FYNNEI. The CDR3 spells CASSDTGVRQPQHF. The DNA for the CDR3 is TGTGCCAGCAGTGATACAGGGGTCAGACAGCCCCAGCATTTT.

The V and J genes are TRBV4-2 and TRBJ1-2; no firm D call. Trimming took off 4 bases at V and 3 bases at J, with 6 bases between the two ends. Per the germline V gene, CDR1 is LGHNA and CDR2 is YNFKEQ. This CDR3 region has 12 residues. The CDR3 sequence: CASSRTDYGYTF. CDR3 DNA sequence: TGTGCCAGCAGCCGAACCGACTATGGCTACACCTTC.

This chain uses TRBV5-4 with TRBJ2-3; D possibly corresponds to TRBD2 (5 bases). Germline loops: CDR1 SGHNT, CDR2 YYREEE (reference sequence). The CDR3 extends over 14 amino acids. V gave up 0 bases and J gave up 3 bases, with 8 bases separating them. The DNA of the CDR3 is TGTGCCAGCAGCTTGGGGACTCAGACAGATACGCAGTATTTT. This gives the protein CASSLGTQTDTQYF.

The CDR3 here is CASRGPEGGSQETQYF. The CDR3 nucleotides are TGTGCCAGCAGGGGACCGGAGGGGGGGTCTCAAGAGACCCAGTACTTC. V usage is TRBV2 and J usage is TRBJ2-5, with TRBD2 as a possible D gene (7 bases). The CDR3 loop spans 16 amino acids. V gave up 6 bases and J gave up 2 bases, with 19 bases separating them. The V gene's germline CDR1 is SNHLY and CDR2 FYNNEI.

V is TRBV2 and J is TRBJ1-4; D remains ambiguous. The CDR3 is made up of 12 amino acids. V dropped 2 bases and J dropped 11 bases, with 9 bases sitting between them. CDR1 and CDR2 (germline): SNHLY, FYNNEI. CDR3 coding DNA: TGTGCCAGCAGTGAAAGGAGTCAGAAACTGTTTTTT. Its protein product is CASSERSQKLFF.

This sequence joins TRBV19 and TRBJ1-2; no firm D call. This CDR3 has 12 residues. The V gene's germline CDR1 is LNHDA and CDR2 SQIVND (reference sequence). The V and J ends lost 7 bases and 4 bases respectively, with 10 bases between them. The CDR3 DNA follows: TGTGCCAGTACGTCTCTCAGCTATGGCTACACCTTC. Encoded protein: CASTSLSYGYTF.

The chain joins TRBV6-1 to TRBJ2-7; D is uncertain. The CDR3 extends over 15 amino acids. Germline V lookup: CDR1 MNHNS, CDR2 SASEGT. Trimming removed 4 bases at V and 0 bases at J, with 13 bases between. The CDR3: CASSGGRKLSYEQYF. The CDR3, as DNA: TGTGCCAGCAGTGGCGGCAGAAAACTCTCCTACGAGCAGTACTTC.

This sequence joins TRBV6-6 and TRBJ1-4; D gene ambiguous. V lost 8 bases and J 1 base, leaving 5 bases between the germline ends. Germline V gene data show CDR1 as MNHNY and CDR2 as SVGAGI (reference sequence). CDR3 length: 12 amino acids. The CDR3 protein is CASGVTNEKLFF. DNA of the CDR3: TGTGCCAGCGGTGTAACTAATGAAAAACTGTTTTTT.